This record concerns one TCR beta chain sequence. Its antigen is not yet known. Base qualities are missing; no much larger clone stands one base away. This entry comes from a study of cytomegalovirus exposure and HLA in healthy donors (dated by TCRdb to 2016 to 2017). Some background on the complete study: According to an earlier analysis of a few hundred of the donors, some 170 million T cells yielded roughly 110 million unique TCR beta sequences and about 300 Gb of sequence data. Around 330 gigabases of sequencing data and approximately 91 million unique TCR sequences made up an early release that covered over 550 HLA-typed donors. Among the approximately 430 genotyped donors, around 79% belonged to the genetic ancestry cluster associated with self-reported Caucasian donors. The study was designed to test whether signatures of past pathogen exposure could be identified by cataloging public T cell receptors. Using immunosequencing, the study profiled T cell repertoires from some 670 subjects and related those repertoires to cytomegalovirus serostatus. A separate validation cohort of 100 to 150 different subjects was used in addition to the 666-subject first cohort. High-throughput TCR immunosequencing, statistical association of individual TCRs with disease status, and machine learning were combined to predict cytomegalovirus infection status. To study patterns of TCR occurrence, a later analysis re-analyzed previously published TCR beta repertoires from 700 or so donors and added high-resolution HLA genotyping. Rather than drawing on any new phenotypic data, the later analysis identified candidate immune exposures from TCR beta sequences and the way those sequences occurred across donors. To decide whether each TCR beta V gene segment behaved as functional or pseudogenic, an earlier analysis of some 600 of the donors relied on high-throughput TCR beta sequencing. Donor age, sex, ethnicity and CMV serostatus were compiled together with the repertoire data. Genome-wide SNP genotypes for about three fifths of the 666 donors were used in a later genetic analysis, which treated that subset as a discovery cohort. All discovery cohort repertoires had been generated on a single sequencing platform. HLA typing included class I and class II loci at four-digit resolution. The number of donors typed differed by locus, with 629-630 for A, B, C, DRB1 and DQB1, roughly 520 for DQA1, over 600 for DPA1, and some 440 for DPB1. A few DR-DQ haplotypes were treated as single units for association and clustering because of strong linkage in the cohort. On average, 235,054 unique TCR beta nucleotide sequences were sequenced per donor among fewer than 500 genotyped donors of the cohort, with 15% to 20% of those sequences being non-productive. General conclusions and limits of the study: According to a later analysis, parvovirus B19, influenza, CMV and Epstein-Barr virus appeared linked to several top co-occurrence clusters. Compared with equally common non-associated chains, HLA-associated TCR beta chains in a later analysis were more clonally expanded and had lower generation probabilities. HLA typing was unavailable for some donors at each locus, so association tests used only the typed subset. In a later genetic analysis, fewer N-insertions in productive TCRs were reported among donors in an Asian-associated ancestry cluster than the 666-donor mean. A group of highly shared sequence variants was considered likely to be a technical artifact of the sequencing pipeline. Linkage disequilibrium might explain the correlated functional status among segregating V segments, but an unknown experimental factor could not be excluded. Most CMV-associated TCR beta chains appeared to be HLA-restricted in a later analysis, and the HLA associations seemed to be driven largely by CMV exposure. A total of fewer than 200 TCR beta chains were listed by the study as associated with cytomegalovirus. Because counts were too low, seventeen rarely observed V segments, including chromosome 9 orphons, were excluded from the earlier analysis of several hundred of the donors. Across donors, most TCR sequences were observed very rarely, whereas some public TCRs were present in many individuals. In a later analysis, the rate of TCR association differed among HLA loci, with DRB1 alleles having the most associated TCRs and HLA-C alleles having the fewest. Cytomegalovirus status was reported to be diagnosed by the classifier with high specificity and sensitivity in both the original and validation cohorts. Broadly in line with IMGT annotations, most TCR beta V segments showed up in productive rearrangements about 87% or about 30% of the time in an earlier analysis of approximately 600 of the donors. Roughly uniform sequencing depth across donors was assumed in presence/absence analyses, although this assumption may not hold. A few of the identified cytomegalovirus-associated TCR beta chains were confirmed in vitro to be specific for cytomegalovirus antigens. In a later genetic analysis, a missense DCLRE1C variant was associated with V-gene and J-gene trimming of TCR beta chains, and the association was replicated in an independent cohort. Assigning TCR associations to individual alleles was difficult when HLA alleles, especially DR and DQ, strongly co-occurred. A further reported finding was that TCR beta sequences accurately predicted the HLA-A and HLA-B alleles for most subjects in the first cohort. In a later analysis, some 18,000 TCR beta sequences were associated with specific HLA alleles at a false discovery rate of 0.05. For the cohort, immune exposure information was limited to CMV serostatus. In this cohort, only TCR beta chains were sequenced, and detectable features were limited by the absence of alpha or paired-chain data. According to the authors, the approach could potentially be generalized to other disease states and immunological phenotypes. Because the 87-base-pair reads could not distinguish some IMGT-functional V segments, including TRBV6-2 and TRBV6-3, those segments were excluded.

The cohort comprised 666 healthy bone marrow donors. At the time of sampling, every cohort member was nominally healthy, though immune exposures that went unrecorded were likely present. The donor tested CMV seronegative, placing the donor among the 350 to 400 seronegative members of the cohort. Each donor provided a peripheral blood sample, and peripheral blood mononuclear cells were used for TCR beta sequencing. Genomic DNA extraction from the blood cell samples was performed with the Qiagen DNeasy Blood Extraction Kit. CDR1 is given as SQVTM and CDR2 as ANQGSEA, both from the germline V gene. The CDR3 has 11 amino acids, counting the end cysteine and phenylalanine. The DNA shown is the 33-base CDR3, in frame from base 1. V sheds 4 bases and J sheds 5 bases, leaving 8 bases between their ends. Receptor amplification or capture employed the immunoSEQ multiplex PCR assay. For the multiplex PCR, a mixture combining 60 forward primers for TCR Vbeta segments and 13 reverse primers for TCR Jbeta segments was used. Amplification of the CDR3 region of rearranged TCR beta genes was performed with a multiplex PCR assay on genomic DNA. Amplified TCR beta libraries were sequenced as 87-base-pair reads on the Illumina HiSeq System. In the authors' own workflow: A later analysis counted around 72 million unique TCR beta chains across the approximately 700 repertoires, and around 12 million of these chains were shared by at least two donors. Raw reads were error-corrected and collapsed into unique sequences by a nearest-neighbor algorithm in which closely related sequences were merged to remove PCR and sequencing errors. Alignment of CDR3 sequences to IMGT reference sequences was used to assign V, D and J gene segments. For a sequence to be retained, a match of at least six nucleotides was required to both a V gene segment and a J gene segment. A rearrangement counted as productive if the CDR3 had no stop codons and remained in frame with V and J, and every other rearrangement counted as non-productive. CDR3 was defined according to IMGT convention as the region running from the second conserved V-encoded cysteine to the conserved J-encoded phenylalanine. Sequences without an unambiguous match to a single V gene segment were excluded from the earlier analysis of about 630 of the donors. An earlier analysis of a few hundred of the donors called V segments functional above 56.7% productive rearrangements and segregating when the between-donor standard deviation exceeded 5%. A statistical classification framework was built for diagnosing cytomegalovirus status from the catalog of TCR beta chain sequences. In a later analysis, TCR nucleotide sequences were compared against IMGT/GENE-DB human TR gene sequences so that V and J genes could be assigned. Using the TCRdist pipeline, a later analysis assigned CDR3 sequences along with most-parsimonious VDJ recombination scenarios. In a later analysis, each TCR beta chain was defined by its CDR3 amino acid sequence together with its V-gene family, and reads lacking a unique V-gene family were excluded. A later analysis removed 500 to 600 highly shared, low-generation-probability nucleotide sequences to deal with suspected cross-contamination and a sequencing artifact. In a later analysis, a clonal expansion index was calculated for each public chain from normalized within-repertoire ranks of inferred template counts. A later analysis computed generation probabilities with a VDJ recombination model fitted to out-of-frame rearrangements, and checked the results against IGoR. Hypergeometric tests were used in a later analysis to score TCR-TCR, TCR-HLA and TCR-CMV co-occurrence, with a repertoire-size bias correction applied to the TCR pairs. False discovery rates were estimated in a later analysis by permuting HLA or CMV assignments 20 times. In a later analysis, co-occurring TCRs were grouped using DBSCAN, with TCRdist sequence similarity added in when clustering inside HLA-allele-positive subsets. For co-occurrence clustering, repertoires with fewer than 30,000 or more than 120,000 public chains were excluded, along with about five repertoires with anomalous nucleotide sharing. Not all clones reach the TCRdb copy of this immuneACCESS table, which keeps in-frame sequences only. Checked studies attribute under half of the gap to unresolved V genes and leave the rest unexplained. That table gives V, J and clone size, and the DNA gave D and trimming. This sample holds roughly 250,000 clones; 80% were observed only once. Clones ranked in the top ten supply less than 0.4% of the sample.

The sequencing input was PBMCs. The receptor's source is a girl aged 2 to 9 in good health and CMV-seronegative. The chain uses TRBV29-1 and TRBJ1-2; a tentative D match to TRBD1 spans 5 bases. The sequenced DNA: TGCAGCGTTGCCGGGGGGTATGGCTACACCTTC. Its product reads: CSVAGGYGYTF.